This T cell receptor (beta chain) was sequenced during a study of tumor and adjacent non-tumor tissue in lung cancer. Study in general: Histology: 12 adenocarcinoma, a couple of squamous cell carcinoma, 1 small cell lung cancer. Study findings and constraints: Compared with tumor, normal lung showed significantly lower TCR diversity.

The template was RNA from unsorted bulk tissue. Distant lung tissue was collected more than 3 cm away from the tumor edge. Between August and November 2014, newly diagnosed, chemotherapy-naive lung cancer patients underwent thoracic surgery in China. CDR1 and CDR2 from the germline V gene are MNHEY and SVGEGT. The CDR3 length is 16 residues. Trimming took off 0 bases at V and 3 bases at J, with 14 bases between the two ends. Comment on this clonotype: As yet, its antigen is unknown. Lacking the conserved final phenylalanine or tryptophan, this CDR3 likely reflects a read error.

Three rounds of nested PCR, following a modified ARM-PCR protocol, produced the TCRbeta library. In TCRdb, the multiplex PCR reads were re-called with MiXCR into one record per CDR3 protein. In the table there are 45,000 to 65,000 distinct CDR3 sequences, around three quarters of which are singletons. The TCR sequence derives from a woman aged 60-70 years with non-small cell lung cancer. The chain couples TRBV6-2 or TRBV6-3 to TRBJ1-2; possibly TRBD1 for D (6 bases). Sequenced input: distant non-tumor lung tissue. CDR3 in DNA: TGTGCCAGCAGTTACTCCCTAATACAGGGAGACTATGGCTACACCTTA. It codes for CASSYSLIQGDYGYTL.